This T cell receptor (beta chain) comes out of a study of shared clonotypes between healthy human individuals. Original processing methods: Filtering differed for immunoSEQ, which gave only junction sequences without quality scores. Produced via immunoSEQ multiplex PCR; TCRdb's table is partial and in-frame only. V and J calls and clone size come straight from that table; D and trimming were deduced from the DNA. The sample has some 530,000 clones; almost 80% are singletons. Study observations and caveats: Few donors restricted represented genetic and exposure-history diversity.

Turning to this clone: Antigen unknown.

About 90 million PBMCs per unsorted sample were used for genomic DNA. The TCR comes from a woman aged 40 to 49 in good health. Some clones in this sample may be carry-over from other donors' samples. The sample taken for sequencing was PBMCs.

CDR3 DNA: TGTGCCATCAGTGGGGGGGAGACCCAGTACTTC. It translates to CAISGGETQYF. The rearrangement joins TRBV10-3 to TRBJ2-5, with D perhaps assigned TRBD1 or TRBD2 (5 bases each). This CDR3 contains 11 residues. V was cut by 4 bases and J by 5 bases, with 5 bases left in between. Germline V gene data show CDR1 as ENHRY and CDR2 as SYGVKD.